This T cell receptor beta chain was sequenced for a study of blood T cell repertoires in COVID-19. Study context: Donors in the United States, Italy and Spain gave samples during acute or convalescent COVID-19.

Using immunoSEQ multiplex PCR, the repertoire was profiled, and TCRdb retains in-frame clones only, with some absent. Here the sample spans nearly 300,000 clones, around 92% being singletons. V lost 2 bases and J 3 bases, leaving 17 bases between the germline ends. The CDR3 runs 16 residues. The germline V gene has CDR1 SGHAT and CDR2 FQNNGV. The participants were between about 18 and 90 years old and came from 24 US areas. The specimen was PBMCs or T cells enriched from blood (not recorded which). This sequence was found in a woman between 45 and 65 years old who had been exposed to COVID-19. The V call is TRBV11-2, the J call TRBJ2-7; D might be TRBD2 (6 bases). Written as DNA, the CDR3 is TGTGCCAGCAGCTTATCCCGGGCTAGCGACTACTACGAGCAGTACTTC. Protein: CASSLSRASDYYEQYF.